The rows below give T cell receptor beta chains drawn from one sample of a study of cytomegalovirus exposure and HLA in healthy donors. Method: immunoSEQ multiplex PCR; TCRdb's copy keeps in-frame clones and lacks some. The table lists 100,000 to 150,000 clones, 65% to 80% of them singletons. Sequenced sample: PBMCs. Receptor source: a human donor in good health. Each CDR3 is given with its conserved first and last residue. Each record gives: D gene, CDR3 length, clone size, V gene, J gene, CDR3 DNA, CDR3 protein. A D gene is named only where the DNA matches it firmly. Rows give clone size only sometimes, using once, few, many, or a class for an expanded clone.

TRBD1	13	NA	TRBV29-1	TRBJ1-4	TGCAGCGTGGGACAGGCAACTAATGAAAAACTGTTTTTT	CSVGQATNEKLFF
TRBD1	15	few	TRBV4-1	TRBJ2-7	TGCGCCAGCAGCCCCGGACAGGGCTTCGCCTACGAGCAGTACTTC	CASSPGQGFAYEQYF
TRBD1	15	NA	TRBV2	TRBJ1-5	TGTGCCAGCAACAGACAGGGTGAGACCAATCAGCCCCAGCATTTT	CASNRQGETNQPQHF
NA	16	NA	TRBV6-1	TRBJ1-2	TGTGCCAGCAGTGAAGCGGGGGCCGCAGCTAACTATGGCTACACCTTC	CASSEAGAAANYGYTF
TRBD1	14	NA	TRBV6-5	TRBJ1-2	TGTGCCAGCAGAAGGGGGCAAGTAGGTTATGGCTACACCTTC	CASRRGQVGYGYTF
TRBD2	17	NA	TRBV4-1	TRBJ2-1	TGCGCCAGCAGCCATCCTTCTAGCGGGGGGGTGTACAATGAGCAGTTCTTC	CASSHPSSGGVYNEQFF
TRBD2	14	once	TRBV10-3	TRBJ2-7	TGTGCCATCAGCAAACCGGGACTAAGAAACGAGCAGTACTTC	CAISKPGLRNEQYF
NA	14	NA	TRBV25-1	TRBJ2-2	TGTGCCAGCAGTGTAACGTACGGCACCGGGGAGCTGTTTTTT	CASSVTYGTGELFF
TRBD2	14	NA	TRBV19	TRBJ2-1	TGTGCCAGTACACTAGCGGGGGGCGGCGGTGAGCAGTTCTTC	CASTLAGGGGEQFF
NA	15	NA	TRBV6-5	TRBJ1-3	TGTGCCAGCAGGACCGGGGACATGAAGGGAAACACCATATATTTT	CASRTGDMKGNTIYF
NA	14	NA	TRBV4-1	TRBJ1-5	TGCGCCAGCAGCCAAGAGGCGGTTGAGCAGCCCCAGCATTTT	CASSQEAVEQPQHF
TRBD1	16	NA	TRBV19	TRBJ1-5	TGTGCCAGTAGTCCCGAAAGGACAGGGGACAATCAGCCCCAGCATTTT	CASSPERTGDNQPQHF
NA	15	NA	TRBV9	TRBJ2-1	TGTGCCAGCAGCCGTGGAGGGGCCCCCTACAATGAGCAGTTCTTC	CASSRGGAPYNEQFF
TRBD2	16	NA	TRBV9	TRBJ2-3	TGTGCCAGCAGCGTAGGTCTAGCGGGGGGGCCGGGTACGCAGTATTTT	CASSVGLAGGPGTQYF
NA	14	NA	TRBV5-1	TRBJ1-6	TGCGCCAGCAGCTTGACCAGTTCAAATTCACCCCTCCACTTT	CASSLTSSNSPLHF
NA	13	NA	TRBV9	TRBJ2-3	TGTGCCAGCAGCGTAGCAATCACAGATACGCAGTATTTT	CASSVAITDTQYF
TRBD1	14	NA	TRBV2	TRBJ2-1	TGTGCCAGCCTCGACAGGGTAAGGAACAATGAGCAGTTCTTC	CASLDRVRNNEQFF
NA	15	NA	TRBV4-2	TRBJ1-1	TGTGCCAGCAGCCAGGGTCAGGGGCGGAACACTGAAGCTTTCTTT	CASSQGQGRNTEAFF
TRBD1	14	NA	TRBV12-5	TRBJ2-1	TGTGCTAGTGGCCCCGGGACAGGGCGAGATGAGCAGTTCTTC	CASGPGTGRDEQFF
TRBD1	15	NA	TRBV18	TRBJ2-5	TGTGCCAGCTCAGTCGGGACAGGGGGAGAAGAGACCCAGTACTTC	CASSVGTGGEETQYF
NA	15	NA	TRBV7-9	TRBJ2-5	TGTTCCAGCAGCACCGGACAGGTGGGGGGAGAGACCCAGTACTTC	CSSSTGQVGGETQYF
TRBD1	15	NA	TRBV11-2	TRBJ2-1	TGTGCCAGCAGCTTAGGAGGGGGCTTCGCCGATGAGCAGTTCTTC	CASSLGGGFADEQFF
NA	12	NA	TRBV7-9	TRBJ2-3	TGTGCCAGCAGCCCGGGCACAGATACGCAGTATTTT	CASSPGTDTQYF
NA	13	NA	TRBV6-1	TRBJ2-7	TGTGCCAGCAATAGCAGGGTCGCCTACGAGCAGTACTTC	CASNSRVAYEQYF
NA	11	NA	TRBV6-5	TRBJ1-1	TGTGCCAGCAGGGGGGGGGATGTGGCTTTCTTT	CASRGGDVAFF
NA	13	NA	TRBV5-1	TRBJ2-2	TGCGCCAGCAGTACCACAGGTTCCGGGGAGCTGTTTTTT	CASSTTGSGELFF
TRBD1	14	NA	TRBV5-4	TRBJ1-2	TGTGCCAGCAGCGCACAGGGGCGCCCGGAGGGCTACACCTTC	CASSAQGRPEGYTF
TRBD2	16	NA	TRBV6-6	TRBJ2-3	TGTGCCAGCAGTTACAGGCTAGCGGGGGGCTCAGATACGCAGTATTTT	CASSYRLAGGSDTQYF
TRBD1	18	NA	TRBV5-6	TRBJ1-2	TGTGCCAGCAAACTTGGCATGTTTCCAGGGGGAGATAACTATGGCTACACCTTC	CASKLGMFPGGDNYGYTF
NA	13	once	TRBV7-9	TRBJ1-2	TGTGCCAGCAGCGCGACCGGCGGGGATGGCTACACCTTC	CASSATGGDGYTF
TRBD1	15	NA	TRBV6-5	TRBJ1-6	TGTGCCAGCAGTCTCCCGGACAGGGGGAATTCACCCCTCCACTTT	CASSLPDRGNSPLHF
TRBD1	15	NA	TRBV6-4	TRBJ1-2	TGTGCCAGCAGGCCTCCTAAACAGGGGGCCAATGGCTACACCTTC	CASRPPKQGANGYTF
NA	15	once	TRBV4-1	TRBJ2-7	TGCGCCAGCAGCCAAACCACTACCCTCTTTTCCGAGCAGTACTTC	CASSQTTTLFSEQYF
NA	13	NA	TRBV5-4	TRBJ1-1	TGTGCCAGCAGATCCACAGAGAACACTGAAGCTTTCTTT	CASRSTENTEAFF
TRBD1	23	NA	TRBV2	TRBJ1-6	TGTGCCAGCAGTGGACGCCCTTTGGGGACAGGGGTTCGTCGGAGTACCTATAATTCACCCCTCCACTTT	CASSGRPLGTGVRRSTYNSPLHF
NA	15	NA	TRBV19	TRBJ2-7	TGTGCCAGTAGTATTAACTATGGACAGACCTACGAGCAGTACTTC	CASSINYGQTYEQYF
NA	16	NA	TRBV2	TRBJ1-2	TGTGCCAGCAGTGTAAATCAAGAGGGAGCTAACTATGGCTACACCTTC	CASSVNQEGANYGYTF
NA	15	NA	TRBV28	TRBJ1-4	TGTGCCAGCACAGTTCCGGGTGGGTTTAATGAAAAACTGTTTTTT	CASTVPGGFNEKLFF
NA	11	few	TRBV6-5	TRBJ1-1	TGTGCCAGCAGTCGGTACACTGAAGCTTTCTTT	CASSRYTEAFF
TRBD1	13	few	TRBV4-2	TRBJ1-2	TGTGCCGCAAGCACGGACAGGGCGTATGGCTACACCTTC	CAASTDRAYGYTF
NA	16	NA	TRBV7-3	TRBJ2-2	TGTGCCAGCAGCTTAAGTGCGGGGTCGAACACCGGGGAGCTGTTTTTT	CASSLSAGSNTGELFF
TRBD1	13	NA	TRBV6-6	TRBJ1-2	TGTGCCAGCAGTCCCTGGGACAGGTTTGGCTACACCTTC	CASSPWDRFGYTF
TRBD1	16	NA	TRBV5-1	TRBJ2-3	TGCGCCAGCAGCTTAGGGACAGGGTATGGGACAGATACGCAGTATTTT	CASSLGTGYGTDTQYF
TRBD1	14	NA	TRBV6-5	TRBJ2-3	TGTGCCAGCGGAGTACAGGGGGTCACAGATACGCAGTATTTT	CASGVQGVTDTQYF
TRBD2	14	NA	TRBV7-9	TRBJ2-1	TGTGCCAGCAGCATTAGCGGACTAGAAAATGAGCAGTTCTTC	CASSISGLENEQFF
TRBD1	15	NA	TRBV6-1	TRBJ1-4	TGTGCCAGCGTTACACAGGGGATAGCTAATGAAAAACTGTTTTTT	CASVTQGIANEKLFF
NA	12	NA	TRBV7-9	TRBJ2-5	TGTGCCAGCAGCGGAAGGAGGGAGACCCAGTACTTC	CASSGRRETQYF
TRBD1	14	NA	TRBV6-1	TRBJ2-7	TGTGCCAGCGGTATCCCGGACAGGGATTACGAGCAGTACTTC	CASGIPDRDYEQYF
NA	11	NA	TRBV20-1	TRBJ1-2	TGCAGTGCTAGAGACAGGGGCGGCTACACCTTC	CSARDRGGYTF